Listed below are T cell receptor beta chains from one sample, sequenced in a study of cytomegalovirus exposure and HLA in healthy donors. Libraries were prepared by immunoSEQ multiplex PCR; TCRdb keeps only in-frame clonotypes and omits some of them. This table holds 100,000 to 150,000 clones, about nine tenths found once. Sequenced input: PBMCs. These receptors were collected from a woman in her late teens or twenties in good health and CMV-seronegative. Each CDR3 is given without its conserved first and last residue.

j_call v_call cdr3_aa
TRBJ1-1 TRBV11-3 ASSPNRVRGYTEAF
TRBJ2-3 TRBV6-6 ASSYPTTGSGLTQY
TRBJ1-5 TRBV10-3 AISRTGSDQPQH
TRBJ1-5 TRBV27 ASSLRGTGNQPQH
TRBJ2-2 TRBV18 ASSPRASDGGELF
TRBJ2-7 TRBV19 ASSPLQGNYEQY
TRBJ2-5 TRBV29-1 SGRAGGVQETQY
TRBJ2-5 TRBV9 ASSDIGTGQQETQY
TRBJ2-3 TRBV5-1 ASKYDGSTDTQY
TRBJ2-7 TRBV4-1 ASSAHQGTGPYEQY
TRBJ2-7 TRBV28 ASSQAGVLDEQY
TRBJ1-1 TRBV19 ASSNRQGGRNTEAF
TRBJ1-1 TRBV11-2 ASSLDPWAGAF
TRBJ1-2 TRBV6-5 ASSEHRGGPGYT
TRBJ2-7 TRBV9 ASSYRGAGYEQY
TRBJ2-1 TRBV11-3 ASSLDRAPYNEQF
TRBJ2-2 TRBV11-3 ASSVTGTGGPGELF
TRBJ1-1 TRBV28 ATTPRVEANTEAF
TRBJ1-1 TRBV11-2 ASSPQGNTEAF
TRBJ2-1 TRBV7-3 ASNLGLAGEDEQF
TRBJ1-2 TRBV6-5 ASSYSGRESYGYT
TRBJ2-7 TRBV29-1 SVEGDRAYEQY
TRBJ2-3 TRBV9 ASSVATGEGPDTQY
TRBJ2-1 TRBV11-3 ASSLVGGTYNEQF
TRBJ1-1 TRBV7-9 ASSTFRENTEAF
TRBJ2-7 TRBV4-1 ASSLGQGPYEQY
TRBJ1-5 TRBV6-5 ASSYGQGHQPQH
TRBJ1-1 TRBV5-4 ASRMEQGFTEAF
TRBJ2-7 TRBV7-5 VRSLGLSQRQGLEQY
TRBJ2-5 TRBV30 AWSVWGGGETQY
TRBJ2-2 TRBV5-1 ASRRGRDHTGELF
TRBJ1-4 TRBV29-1 SVRRTTNEKLF
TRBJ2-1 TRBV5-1 ASSVPGLAGAPYNEQF
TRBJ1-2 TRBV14 ASSQAGSYYGYT
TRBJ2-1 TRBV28 ASRRDRGRNEQF
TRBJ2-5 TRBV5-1 ASSLVGDQETQY
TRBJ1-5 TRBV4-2 ASSPGWTGQPQH
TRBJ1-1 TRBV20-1 SASQSTEAF
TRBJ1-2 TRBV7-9 ASSQSNYGYT
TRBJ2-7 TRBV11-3 ASSLEVSTGDYEQY
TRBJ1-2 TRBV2 ASRTAGVYGYT
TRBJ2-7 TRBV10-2 ASRETGGAYEQY
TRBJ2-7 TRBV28 ASSPGLGPYEQY
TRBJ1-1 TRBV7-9 ASSSGQGEWNTEAF
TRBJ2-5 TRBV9 ASSVAVQETQY
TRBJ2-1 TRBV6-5 ASSYSSGLGYNEQF
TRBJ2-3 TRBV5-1 ASSLDWQGATTDTQY
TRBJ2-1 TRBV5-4 ASSFSLLSGRSHEQF
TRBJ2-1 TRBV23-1 ASSQSALAGGCNEQF
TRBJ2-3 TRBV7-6 ASSFSVGLSTDTQY
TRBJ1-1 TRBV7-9 ASSLPTRGGDYTEAF
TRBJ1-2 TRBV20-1 SAGAVYGYT
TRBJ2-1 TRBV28 ASSLGQTPYNEQF
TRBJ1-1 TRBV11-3 ASSLGTGWNTEAF
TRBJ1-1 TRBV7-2 ASSPRGRTEAF
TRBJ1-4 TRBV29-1 SAAGQGNEKLF
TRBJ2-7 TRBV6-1 ASSRTGQYEQY
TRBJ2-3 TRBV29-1 SERQGNTDTQY
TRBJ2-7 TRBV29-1 SVTRDNPRREQY
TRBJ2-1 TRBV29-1 SVPTDNEQF